The 30 T cell receptor beta chains given below trace back to one sample, sequenced in a study of blood T cells in healthy people across ages. A second PCR, run for about 7 to 11 cycles, used a sample-barcoded 5' primer plus a J-beta primer mix. TCRdb passed the 5' RACE reads through MiXCR, listing each CDR3 protein once. Here the sample spans approximately 760,000 distinct CDR3 sequences, about 25% being singletons. In addition, the sample was reused for a study of T cells of mothers and their children.

The sequenced sample consisted of blood. All receptors derive from a boy under 18 in good health.

This clonotype was seen more than once but under ten times. The chain recombines TRBV19 with TRBJ1-4; D ambiguous. The germline CDR1 and CDR2 sequences are LNHDA and SQIVND (reference sequence). The V gene lost 9 bases and the J gene lost 0 bases, with 17 bases spanning the gap. The CDR3 spans 16 residues. The CDR3 coding sequence is TGTGCCAGCGAAGCCCGTCGGACTGCAACTAATGAAAAACTGTTTTTT. Its protein product is CASEARRTATNEKLFF.

The V gene is TRBV29-1, the J gene TRBJ2-5; D is unresolved. The end of the DNA is better explained by TRBJ2-7, so the J call may be wrong. The V gene's germline CDR1 is SQVTM and CDR2 ANQGSEA. This CDR3 is 11 amino acids long. CDR3 loop: CSVPGPVEQYF. The CDR3 DNA reads as TGCAGCGTCCCGGGTCCGGTCGAGCAGTACTTC.

This clonotype showed up just a few times. V and J are TRBV20-1 and TRBJ2-1, with 11 bases lining up with TRBD2. The CDR3 loop spans 15 amino acids. Germline V gene data show CDR1 as DFQATT and CDR2 as SNEGSKA (reference sequence). J gave up 16 bases and V 0 bases, and 14 bases lay outside the gene matches. The CDR3 DNA sequence: TGCAGTGCTAGAGATCTGGGGAATAGCGGGAGGGCCTACTTCTTC. Translating it yields CSARDLGNSGRAYFF.

The rearrangement uses TRBV6-5 and TRBJ2-3; 8 nucleotides line up with TRBD1. Germline trimming cut 4 bases from V and 2 bases from J; bases unmatched to any gene: 29. Germline V gene lookup returns CDR1 MNHEY and CDR2 SVGAGI. The CDR3 length is 23 residues. DNA of the CDR3: TGTGCCAGCAGTTCGGCGGAACTGCCGAGGACAGGGAGCTATTTTCTTCCCACAGATACGCAGTATTTT. Its protein is CASSSAELPRTGSYFLPTDTQYF.

The V call is TRBV21-1, the J call TRBJ2-5. TRBV21-1 is classified as a pseudogene. The CDR3 length is 14 residues. The CDR3 reads CASRKNDGSYEQYF. CDR3 coding DNA: TGTGCCAGCAGAAAAAATGACGGCTCCTACGAGCAATACTTC.

This clonotype was seen just once. The rearrangement uses TRBV12-3 or TRBV12-4 and TRBJ2-5, with D possibly being TRBD2 (5 bases). The J call could be wrong; TRBJ2-1 is a better fit for the DNA end. The CDR3 is 13 amino acids. This CDR3 reads CASSLAEVNEQFF. CDR3 sequence (DNA): TGTGCCAGCAGTTTAGCGGAGGTTAATGAGCAGTTCTTC.

This clonotype was observed many times. The chain joins TRBV7-9 to TRBJ2-3, with D unresolved. CDR1 and CDR2 from the germline V gene are SEHNR and FQNEAQ (reference sequence). Trimming removed 1 base from V and 5 bases from J, with 4 bases in between. The CDR3 totals 12 residues. CDR3 region: CASSLEVDTQYF. CDR3 coding DNA: TGTGCCAGCAGCTTAGAGGTAGATACGCAGTATTTT. Based on the CDR3 plus reference TRBV7-9 and TRBJ2-3, the full variable domain is DTGVSQNPRHKITKRGQNVTFRCDPISEHNRLYWYRQTLGQGPEFLTYFQNEAQLEKSRLLSDRFSAERPKGSFSTLEIQRTEQGDSAMYLCASSLEVDTQYFGPGTRLTVL.

This rearrangement joins TRBV5-1 to TRBJ1-5; possible D gene TRBD1, 5 bases. Germline V CDR1 and CDR2: SGHRS, YFSETQ. Trimming took off 0 bases at V and 6 bases at J, with 10 bases between the two ends. The CDR3 has 14 residues. The CDR3 here is CASSLAEGTQPQHF. CDR3 nucleotide sequence: TGCGCCAGCAGCTTGGCGGAGGGGACTCAGCCCCAGCATTTT.

This chain connects TRBV12-3 or TRBV12-4 to TRBJ2-5; possibly TRBD2 for D (6 bases). This CDR3 has 16 amino acids. Trimming stripped 1 base from V and 5 bases from J, with 17 bases between. CDR3 nucleotides: TGTGCCAGCAGTTTAGGGAGACGGGGCCGGGGGGAGACCCAGTACTTC. As protein: CASSLGRRGRGETQYF.

This clonotype appeared a few times. The chain links TRBV4-2 to TRBJ2-5; D call uncertain. Per germline, CDR1 LGHNA and CDR2 YNFKEQ. The CDR3 totals 15 residues. V lost 4 bases to trimming and J lost 8 bases, with 20 bases between them. The CDR3 sequence: CASSPSRFWLGTQYF. CDR3 nucleotides: TGTGCCAGCAGCCCCAGCCGCTTCTGGTTAGGAACCCAGTACTTC.

The table lists this clonotype with a few counts. The chain links TRBV20-1 to TRBJ2-3, with 8 positions matching TRBD2. There are 14 residues in the CDR3. Germline V gene data show CDR1 as DFQATT and CDR2 as SNEGSKA (reference sequence). V lost 0 bases and J lost 5; bases outside the gene matches: 4. This CDR3 reads CSAREAGAGDTQYF. CDR3 DNA sequence: TGCAGTGCTAGAGAAGCGGGGGCGGGAGATACGCAGTATTTT.

The chain couples TRBV27 to TRBJ1-2; no firm D call. Trimming left V 6 bases short and J 3 bases short, with 20 bases between. Germline CDR1 and CDR2: MNHEY and SMNVEV (reference sequence). The CDR3 extends over 16 amino acids. Here the CDR3 reads CASRGSLGERDYGYTF. In nucleotides, the CDR3 is TGTGCCAGCAGGGGGAGCTTGGGAGAAAGAGACTATGGCTACACCTTC.

This chain uses TRBV4-1 with TRBJ2-7; D gene unclear. The V gene's germline CDR1 is MGHRA and CDR2 YSYEKL. The CDR3 consists of 14 residues. V lost 3 bases to trimming and J lost 3 bases, with 12 bases between them. CDR3 region: CASSHGDPYYEQYF. CDR3 DNA sequence: TGCGCCAGCAGCCATGGAGATCCCTACTACGAGCAGTACTTC.

This clonotype was seen a handful of times. This sequence joins TRBV12-3 or TRBV12-4 and TRBJ2-2, with 10 bases aligning to TRBD2. This CDR3 has 15 residues. The J segment lost 4 bases and the V segment lost 6 bases, leaving 5 bases of the junction unmatched. Written as DNA, the CDR3 is TGTGCCAGCAGCGACCGACTAGCGGGCACCGGGGAGCTGTTTTTT. Protein: CASSDRLAGTGELFF.

The rearrangement joins TRBV9 to TRBJ2-5; D uncertain. This CDR3 has 15 residues. Germline V CDR1 and CDR2: SGDLS, YYNGEE. The V and J ends lost 1 base and 4 bases respectively, with 14 bases between them. This chain's CDR3 is CASSVNGRLPETQYF. The CDR3 bases are TGTGCCAGCAGCGTAAACGGACGGCTCCCAGAGACCCAGTACTTC.

The chain carries TRBV6-6 and TRBJ2-7, with D perhaps matching TRBD1 or TRBD2 (5 bases each). CDR1 is MNHNY and CDR2 is SVGAGI in the germline V gene (reference sequence). The CDR3 covers 15 residues. Trimming stripped 5 bases from V and 2 bases from J, with 16 bases between. Here the CDR3 DNA reads TGTGCCAGCAGTGCTAGCAGGGTAGGCACCTACGAGCAGTACTTC. This encodes CASSASRVGTYEQYF.

There are a few counts of this clonotype. The chain carries TRBV13 and TRBJ1-2; TRBD1 might be the D (6 bases). Germline CDR1 and CDR2: PRHDT and FYEKMQ (reference sequence). Trimming took off 5 bases at V and 7 bases at J, with 14 bases between the two ends. The length of the CDR3 is 13 residues. The CDR3 coding sequence is TGTGCCAGCAGCCCCCAGGGGTGGAGTGGCTACACCTTC. It specifies CASSPQGWSGYTF.

The V gene is TRBV11-2, the J gene TRBJ2-5; TRBD1 might be the D (5 bases). Germline V gene sequence: CDR1 SGHAT, CDR2 FQNNGV. This CDR3 has 14 residues. V lost 4 bases to trimming and J lost 3 bases, with 12 bases between them. The CDR3 nucleotides read TGTGCCAGCAGCTCCATAAGGGGTGAAGAGACCCAGTACTTC. Its translation: CASSSIRGEETQYF.

This clonotype appeared a few times. V is TRBV20-1 and J is TRBJ2-5, with D possibly being TRBD2 (6 bases). The DNA end is a closer match to TRBJ2-1, so the J assignment may be wrong. Germline CDR1 reads DFQATT; CDR2 reads SNEGSKA (reference sequence). The CDR3 length is 16 residues. Written as DNA, the CDR3 is TGCAGTGCTAGAGTGTCGGGAGCCCGTAGCTTCAATGAGCAGTTCTTC. Its protein product is CSARVSGARSFNEQFF.

This clonotype showed up just a few times. The chain uses TRBV12-3 or TRBV12-4 and TRBJ2-1; 11 bases match TRBD2. CDR3 length: 16 amino acids. V was clipped by 3 bases and J by 2 bases; unmatched bases: 3. The DNA for the CDR3 is TGTGCCAGCAGTTTTCGGACTAGCGGGCCCTACAATGAGCAGTTCTTC. Encoded protein: CASSFRTSGPYNEQFF.

This clonotype was seen a few times. The J gene is TRBJ1-6, the V gene TRBV6-2 or TRBV6-3, with 7 nucleotides matching TRBD1. The germline CDR1 and CDR2 sequences are MNHEY and SVGEGT. After removal of 6 bases from V and 4 bases from J, the junction contained 15 bases not matched to a gene. This CDR3 has 18 residues. The CDR3 loop reads CASSFLPAGTEYNSPLHF. As DNA, the CDR3 is TGTGCCAGCAGCTTTTTACCGGCCGGGACAGAATATAATTCACCCCTCCACTTT.

The V gene is TRBV27, the J gene TRBJ2-7, with D perhaps TRBD2 (6 bases). Germline V gene data show CDR1 as MNHEY and CDR2 as SMNVEV (reference sequence). CDR3 length: 15 residues. V lost 3 bases to trimming and J lost 0 bases, with 12 bases between them. This CDR3 reads CASSFYGTASYEQYF. The CDR3 bases are TGTGCCAGCAGTTTTTACGGGACTGCCTCCTACGAGCAGTACTTC.

V and J are TRBV20-1 and TRBJ2-7; 9 bases map to TRBD1. From germline, CDR1 is DFQATT and CDR2 SNEGSKA (reference sequence). The CDR3 runs 13 residues. Losses at the gene ends were 6 bases for V and 3 bases for J; bases not matched to a gene: 6. This CDR3 reads CSATRTGVYEQYF. The CDR3 DNA sequence: TGCAGTGCCACCCGGACAGGGGTCTACGAGCAGTACTTC.

As concerns this clonotype: One end of the junction fails to match germline, which may point to a read error. V usage is TRBV29-1 and J usage is TRBJ2-1; 7 bases fit TRBD1. This CDR3 has 16 amino acids. Germline V gene lookup returns CDR1 SQVTM and CDR2 ANQGSEA. The CDR3 protein is CGVEDPDRNTYNEQFF. CDR3 sequence (DNA): TGCGGCGTTGAAGATCCGGACAGGAACACCTACAATGAGCAGTTCTTC.

The V gene is TRBV7-6, the J gene TRBJ1-4; no clear D gene. The V gene's germline CDR1 is SGHVS and CDR2 FNYEAQ. V was shortened by 3 bases and J by 4 bases, with 9 bases between the two germline ends. This CDR3 comprises 14 residues. The CDR3 bases are TGTGCCAGCAGCTTTGGTCGGCTTAATGAAAAACTGTTTTTT. This sequence encodes CASSFGRLNEKLFF.

V usage is TRBV10-3 and J usage is TRBJ2-7, with D perhaps matching TRBD2 (6 bases). The ends were cut back, 4 bases at V and 5 bases at J, with 9 bases in the middle. The CDR3 consists of 12 residues. Looked up from germline, CDR1 is ENHRY and CDR2 is SYGVKD. The CDR3 sequence: CAISVGGDEQYF. The CDR3 bases are TGTGCCATCAGTGTCGGAGGGGACGAGCAGTACTTC.

J is TRBJ2-7 and V is TRBV21-1; TRBD2, as called in the table, went unchecked against the DNA. TRBV21-1 is described as a pseudogene. CDR3 length: 15 amino acids. Written as DNA, the CDR3 is TGTGCCAGCAGCAATATTGGTGAGGGGCTAGACGAGCAGTACTTC. As protein: CASSNIGEGLDEQYF.

The chain has TRBV2 and TRBJ2-1; D might be TRBD1 (6 bases). This CDR3 spans 12 amino acids. Trimming stripped 7 bases from V and 13 bases from J, with 17 bases between. Germline assignment: CDR1 SNHLY and CDR2 FYNNEI. The CDR3 sequence: CASMDSKGEQFF. DNA of the CDR3: TGTGCCAGCATGGACTCGAAGGGGGAACAGTTCTTC.

Written as DNA, the CDR3 is TGTGCCAGCAGCGTAGAATCAGGGGTGAACACTGAAGCTTTCTTT. Amino acids: CASSVESGVNTEAFF. J is TRBJ1-1 and V is TRBV9; maybe TRBD1 (6 bases). From germline, CDR1 is SGDLS and CDR2 YYNGEE. CDR3 length: 15 residues. Deletions cut 0 bases from V and 0 bases from J, with 9 bases between. Together with reference TRBV9 and TRBJ1-1, the CDR3 gives the full variable domain: DSGVTQTPKHLITATGQRVTLRCSPRSGDLSVYWYQQSLDQGLQFLIQYYNGEERAKGNILERFSAQQFPDLHSELNLSSLELGDSALYFCASSVESGVNTEAFFGQGTRLTVV.

As for this clonotype: Given the absence of the conserved phenylalanine or tryptophan at the CDR3 end, a read error is likely. The limits of the CDR3 on the DNA are not certain, so only TCRdb's listed CDR3 is given. This sequence joins TRBV18 and TRBJ2-7; the table assigns TRBD1, which was not confirmed against the DNA. 8 amino acids form the CDR3, both terminal residues included. Germline V gene sequence: CDR1 KGHSH, CDR2 LQKENI. Here the CDR3 reads CASSPTGI.